Below, 29 T cell receptor beta chains from the same sample are listed, as sequenced in a study of human T cells and chemical hapten exposure. TCRdb independently ran MiXCR on the RACE reads; one entry per CDR3 protein. In the table there are 340,000 or so distinct CDR3 sequences, approximately 6.3% of which are singletons. Stated time point: patch test 1, 2 weeks after DPC sensitization. Documented treatment: therapeutic diphenylcyclopropenone sensitization with weekly scalp DPC. The input for sequencing was whole blood, taken in connection with sensitization to the hapten diphenylcyclopropenone (DPC). The receptor set was obtained from a woman aged 18-29 years with alopecia areata. Some clones in this sample may be carry-over from other donors' samples.

This rearrangement joins TRBV7-8 to TRBJ1-5; D not resolved. V lost 5 bases, J lost 4 bases, and 9 bases lay in between. Per germline, CDR1 SGHVS and CDR2 FQNEAQ. The CDR3 covers 13 residues. CDR3 loop: CASSPTRNQPQHF. Here the CDR3 DNA reads TGTGCCAGCAGCCCGACGCGGAATCAGCCCCAGCATTTT.

This clonotype was counted many times. This chain uses TRBV7-2 with TRBJ2-3; a weak D match, TRBD1 (5 bases). The germline V and J ends were trimmed by 5 bases and 4 bases, with 13 bases remaining between them. This CDR3 has 14 residues. Per the germline V gene, CDR1 is SGHTA and CDR2 is FQGNSA. This chain's CDR3 is CASSNSGPADTQYF. CDR3 sequence (DNA): TGTGCCAGCAGCAACTCAGGGCCCGCAGATACGCAGTATTTT.

The chain is built from TRBV7-9 and TRBJ2-1; D is possibly TRBD1 (5 bases). The CDR3 spans 13 residues. Per the germline V gene, CDR1 is SEHNR and CDR2 is FQNEAQ (reference sequence). Trimming left V 2 bases short and J 10 bases short, with 12 bases between. The CDR3 loop is CASSLRQGREQFF. The CDR3 DNA sequence: TGTGCCAGCAGCTTAAGGCAGGGCAGGGAGCAGTTCTTC.

There are many counts of this clonotype. Germline is not matched at one junction end, which may reflect a read error. The rearrangement joins TRBV7-2 to TRBJ2-7, with D possibly matching TRBD1 (6 bases). In germline, CDR1 is SGHTA, CDR2 FQGNSA. The CDR3 is made up of 12 amino acids. The CDR3 DNA sequence: TGTGCCAGCGGCTTTACAGGGTACGAGCAGTACTTC. Protein product: CASGFTGYEQYF.

The gene calls are TRBV5-5 and TRBJ2-3, with no clear D. Trimming removed 2 bases at V and 1 base at J, with 17 bases between. This CDR3 comprises 17 residues. Germline V gene lookup returns CDR1 SGHKS and CDR2 YYEKEE (reference sequence). The CDR3 spells CASSFIPPDRGTDTQYF. The CDR3 DNA reads TGTGCCAGCAGCTTTATACCGCCGGATAGGGGCACAGATACGCAGTATTTT.

This clonotype was counted many times. The chain combines TRBV7-2 with TRBJ1-4, with D unclear. V shed 2 bases and J shed 7 bases, with 8 bases lying between them. Looked up from germline, CDR1 is SGHTA and CDR2 is FQGNSA. This CDR3 comprises 13 residues. CDR3 sequence: CASSLNFREKLFF. DNA for the CDR3: TGTGCCAGCAGCTTAAACTTCCGTGAAAAACTGTTTTTT.

This clonotype occurred many times. The chain joins TRBV28 to TRBJ2-7; D is unresolved. This CDR3 is built from 12 residues. CDR1 and CDR2 (germline): MDHEN, SYDVKM. With 5 bases removed from V and 5 bases from J, the gap between germline ends came to 10 bases. The CDR3: CASSLKGHEQYF. In DNA form, the CDR3 reads TGTGCCAGCAGTCTCAAGGGTCACGAGCAGTACTTC. The entire variable domain, with the rest obtained from reference TRBV28 and TRBJ2-7, is as follows: DVKVTQSSRYLVKRTGEKVFLECVQDMDHENMFWYRQDPGLGLRLIYFSYDVKMKEKGDIPEGYSVSREKKERFSLILESASTNQTSMYLCASSLKGHEQYFGPGTRLTVT.

V is TRBV4-3 and J is TRBJ2-7, with 8 bases aligning to TRBD1. J lost 5 bases, V lost 0 bases, and 6 bases had no gene match. The CDR3 totals 15 residues. CDR1 LGHNA and CDR2 YSLEER come from the germline V gene. This CDR3 reads CASSQELTGAHEQYF. For the CDR3, the DNA is TGCGCCAGCAGCCAAGAGTTGACAGGGGCCCACGAGCAGTACTTC.

This chain connects TRBV7-2 to TRBJ1-2, with D maybe TRBD1 (5 bases). Trimming removed 5 bases from V and 3 bases from J, with 16 bases in between. Per the germline V gene, CDR1 is SGHTA and CDR2 is FQGNSA. This CDR3 is 15 amino acids long. The CDR3 nucleotides read TGTGCCAGCAGCGCACGCCTGGGACGCCACTATGGCTACACCTTC. It is translated as CASSARLGRHYGYTF.

The J gene is TRBJ1-6, the V gene TRBV4-3; D unresolved. CDR3 length equals 15 residues. Trimming stripped 0 bases from V and 8 bases from J, with 11 bases between. Germline CDR1 is LGHNA and CDR2 is YSLEER. The CDR3 coding sequence is TGCGCCAGCAGCCAAGATATCCAGCCCTATTCACCCCTCCACTTT. This codes for CASSQDIQPYSPLHF.

This clonotype was found a few times. The V gene is TRBV3-1, the J gene TRBJ1-2, with TRBD1 as a possible D gene (5 bases). Between the trimmed V and J ends, which lost 4 bases and 8 bases, there was a span of 14 bases. The CDR3 loop spans 13 amino acids. CDR1 is LGHDT and CDR2 is YNNKEL in the germline V gene (reference sequence). CDR3 residues: CASSRGGGSGYTF. Written as DNA, the CDR3 is TGTGCCAGCAGCCGGGGGGGAGGAAGCGGCTACACCTTC.

The chain recombines TRBV29-1 with TRBJ2-5; D is uncertain. The germline V gene encodes CDR1 SQVTM and CDR2 ANQGSEA. V gave up 4 bases and J gave up 0 bases, with 6 bases separating them. This CDR3 comprises 12 residues. This CDR3 reads CSVVANQETQYF. The CDR3 bases are TGCAGCGTTGTAGCCAACCAAGAGACCCAGTACTTC.

This clonotype appeared once. J is TRBJ1-1 and V is TRBV5-6, with D tentatively TRBD1 (6 bases). This CDR3 contains 13 residues. The germline gives CDR1 SGHDT, CDR2 YYEEEE. The V and J ends lost 4 bases and 11 bases respectively, with 18 bases between them. The CDR3 is CASSQDSPGTAFF. CDR3 bases: TGTGCCAGCAGCCAGGACAGCCCGGGGACGGCTTTCTTT.

The rearrangement links TRBV3-1 to TRBJ2-3; D call uncertain. CDR1 and CDR2 (germline): LGHDT, YNNKEL (reference sequence). With 5 bases removed from V and 5 bases from J, the gap between germline ends came to 20 bases. CDR3 length: 16 amino acids. The CDR3 is CASSFTSGALGDTQYF. Here the CDR3 DNA reads TGTGCCAGCAGCTTTACTTCTGGAGCCTTAGGAGATACGCAGTATTTT.

Many counts were recorded for this clonotype. The chain has TRBV28 and TRBJ1-1, with 7 bases that match TRBD1. This CDR3 comprises 15 residues. Unmatched junction bases numbered 4, after V lost 3 bases and J lost 0 bases. CDR1 and CDR2 (germline): MDHEN, SYDVKM. CDR3 nucleotides: TGTGCCAGCAGTTTGGGGACAGTAATGAACACTGAAGCTTTCTTT. Residues: CASSLGTVMNTEAFF.

This clonotype was detected ten times or more. The chain has TRBV29-1 and TRBJ1-1; D uncertain. Germline V gene sequence: CDR1 SQVTM, CDR2 ANQGSEA. The CDR3 runs to 12 residues. The germline V and J ends were trimmed by 8 bases and 1 base, with 11 bases remaining between them. Here the CDR3 reads CSLRGGNTEAFF. CDR3 DNA sequence: TGCAGCCTACGAGGCGGGAACACTGAAGCTTTCTTT.

The chain links TRBV20-1 to TRBJ2-5, with D tentatively TRBD1 or TRBD2 (5 bases each). The CDR3 consists of 13 residues. V lost 3 bases, J lost 5 bases, and 13 bases lay in between. Germline CDR1 is DFQATT and CDR2 is SNEGSKA (reference sequence). The CDR3: CSASVGAGETQYF. The CDR3 region has the DNA TGCAGTGCTAGTGTCGGGGCTGGGGAGACCCAGTACTTC.

This clonotype was seen many times. V and J are TRBV6-2 or TRBV6-3 and TRBJ2-3; D not certain. Germline loops: CDR1 MNHEY, CDR2 SVGEGT. The CDR3 extends over 11 amino acids. Trimming took 8 bases from V and 11 from J, leaving 14 bases between them. The CDR3 loop reads CASSPGVVQYF. The CDR3, as DNA: TGTGCCAGCTCTCCGGGCGTCGTGCAGTATTTT.

This clonotype was counted only a few times. This chain joins TRBV2 and TRBJ1-5; the D gene is possibly TRBD1 (6 bases). V lost 3 bases and J 6 bases, leaving 15 bases between the germline ends. Germline loops: CDR1 SNHLY, CDR2 FYNNEI. The CDR3 is made up of 15 amino acids. CDR3 region: CASSEARGSGQPQHF. The CDR3 nucleotides read TGTGCCAGCAGTGAGGCCAGGGGATCGGGTCAGCCCCAGCATTTT.

This clonotype showed up many times. V usage is TRBV12-3 or TRBV12-4 and J usage is TRBJ1-3; a possible D gene is TRBD1 (5 bases). The CDR3 covers 14 residues. Trimming took 8 bases from V and 3 from J, leaving 14 bases between them. The CDR3 bases are TGTGCCAGCCCAGACAGACGCCTTGGAAACACCATATATTTT. Amino acids: CASPDRRLGNTIYF.

This clonotype was seen a handful of times. The chain couples TRBV5-1 to TRBJ1-1, with a tentative D call TRBD1 (5 bases). Trimming shortened V by 0 bases and J by 1 base, and 13 bases separated the two germline ends. CDR1 and CDR2 (germline): SGHRS, YFSETQ. This CDR3 spans 16 amino acids. CDR3 nucleotides: TGCGCCAGCAGCTTGGGGGGGACTTCCCGGAACACTGAAGCTTTCTTT. As protein: CASSLGGTSRNTEAFF.

This chain uses TRBV20-1 with TRBJ1-1, with 7 bases fitting TRBD1. The CDR3 totals 17 residues. Unmatched junction bases numbered 15, after V lost 4 bases and J lost 1 base. In germline, CDR1 is DFQATT, CDR2 SNEGSKA (reference sequence). This CDR3 is CSAKTGQPGHPNTEAFF. The DNA of the CDR3 is TGCAGTGCTAAAACGGGACAGCCAGGCCACCCGAACACTGAAGCTTTCTTT.

The sample holds a few counts of this clonotype. The chain links TRBV27 to TRBJ1-1; 9 nucleotides line up with TRBD1. Trimming at V came to 3 bases and at J to 6 bases, leaving 11 bases not matched to a gene. Germline V gene lookup returns CDR1 MNHEY and CDR2 SMNVEV (reference sequence). The CDR3 length is 16 residues. The CDR3 is CASSFHRGLLGPEAFF. Here the CDR3 DNA reads TGTGCCAGCAGTTTCCACAGGGGGCTATTAGGACCTGAAGCTTTCTTT.

The genes are TRBV28 and TRBJ1-1; D unresolved. Germline V gene lookup returns CDR1 MDHEN and CDR2 SYDVKM. V lost 4 bases and J lost 0, with 12 bases in between. This CDR3 has 15 residues. This CDR3 is CASSSRLLMNTEAFF. The CDR3 nucleotides are TGTGCCAGCAGTTCCCGACTACTAATGAACACTGAAGCTTTCTTT.

In DNA, the CDR3 is TGCAGTGCTAGAGGTCATGGGGATTCCACAGATACGCAGTATTTT. It yields the protein CSARGHGDSTDTQYF. V gene TRBV20-1 combines with J gene TRBJ2-3; D is uncertain. The CDR3 has 15 residues. Trimming cost V 1 base and J 2 bases, with 13 bases left between them. In germline, CDR1 is DFQATT, CDR2 SNEGSKA (reference sequence).

This chain links TRBV11-3 with TRBJ2-2; possibly TRBD1 for D (6 bases). The V end lost 8 bases, the J end lost 3 bases, and 10 bases lay between the germline ends. Germline CDR1 SGHNT, CDR2 YENEEA. The CDR3 is 13 residues long. The CDR3 nucleotides are TGTGCCAGCGGTCACAGGGACACCGGGGAGCTGTTTTTT. Translating gives CASGHRDTGELFF.

This clonotype was observed at least ten times. The chain uses TRBV6-2 or TRBV6-3 and TRBJ1-1; TRBD1 matches 8 bases. The CDR3 consists of 13 residues. CDR1 MNHEY and CDR2 SVGEGT come from the germline V gene. J gave up 4 bases and V 6 bases, and 4 bases lay outside the gene matches. The CDR3 spells CASRSTGVTEAFF. Written as DNA, the CDR3 is TGTGCCAGCAGATCGACAGGGGTCACTGAAGCTTTCTTT.

For this clonotype: At one end the junction does not follow the germline gene, possibly because of a read error. This chain connects TRBV12-3 or TRBV12-4 to TRBJ2-7; possibly TRBD2 for D (5 bases). CDR3 length equals 11 residues. CDR3 loop: CASSLGVTTSF. The CDR3 nucleotides read TGTGCCAGCAGTTTAGGGGTAACCACTAGCTTC.

In this sample, this clonotype turned up many times. This chain connects TRBV4-2 to TRBJ2-3; D possibly corresponds to TRBD1 (6 bases). Trimming left V 3 bases short and J 6 bases short, with 7 bases between. CDR1 and CDR2 from the germline V gene are LGHNA and YNFKEQ. The CDR3 runs 12 residues. CDR3 in amino acids: CASSQDSDTQYF. The CDR3 DNA is TGTGCCAGCAGCCAGGACAGTGATACGCAGTATTTT.